Included here is one T cell receptor (beta chain) sequence, with context. These data belong to a study of cytomegalovirus exposure and HLA in healthy donors. The primer mix had 60 Vbeta and 13 Jbeta primers. The assay was immunoSEQ multiplex PCR, and TCRdb's table has in-frame clones only and misses some. This sample has 100,000 to 150,000 clones, with under 12% found just once. The J segment lost 3 bases and the V segment lost 8 bases, leaving 0 bases of the junction unmatched. Germline CDR1 and CDR2: GTSNPN and SVGIG (reference sequence). The CDR3 loop spans 11 amino acids. This receptor was identified in a woman between 18 and 30 years old in good health and CMV-seropositive. The gene calls are TRBV30 and TRBJ2-2, with TRBD2 identical over 7 bases. Sequencing used PBMCs. Here the CDR3 reads CAGGDTGELFF. CDR3 nucleotides: TGTGCCGGGGGGGACACCGGGGAGCTGTTTTTT. The variable domain in full, with the rest retrieved from reference TRBV30 and TRBJ2-2, is SQTIHQWPATLVQPVGSPLSLECTVEGTSNPNLYWYRQAAGRGLQLLFYSVGIGQISSEVPQNLSASRPQDRQFILSSKKLLLSDSGFYLCAGGDTGELFFGEGSRLTVL.